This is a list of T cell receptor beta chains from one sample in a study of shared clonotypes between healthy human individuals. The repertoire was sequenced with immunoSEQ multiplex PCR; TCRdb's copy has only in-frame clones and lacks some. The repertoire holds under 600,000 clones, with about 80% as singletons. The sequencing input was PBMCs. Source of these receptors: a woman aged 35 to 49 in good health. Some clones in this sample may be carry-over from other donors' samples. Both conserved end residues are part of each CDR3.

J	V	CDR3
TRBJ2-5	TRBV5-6	CASSLAQETQYF
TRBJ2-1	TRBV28	CASTLSGGSYNEQFF
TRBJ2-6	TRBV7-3	CASSQGISGANVLTF
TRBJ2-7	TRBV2	CASSTLTGTSGNYEQYF
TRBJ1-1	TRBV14	CASSPQGWAEAFF
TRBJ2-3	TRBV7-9	CASSLGTSGRAPDTQYF
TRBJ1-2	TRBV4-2	CASSQELFGTLLPYGYTF
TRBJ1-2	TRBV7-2	CALAPGGGYGYTF
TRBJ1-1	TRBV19	CASISHGISDTKTKGGTEAFF
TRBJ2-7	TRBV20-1	CSARRSHEQYF
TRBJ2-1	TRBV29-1	CSVEYVEQFF
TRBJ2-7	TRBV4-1	CASSQTTSAFEQYF
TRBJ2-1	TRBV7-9	CASSGPGTSGRGPREQFF
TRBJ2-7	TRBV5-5	CASSLTLASYEQYF
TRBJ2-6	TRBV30	CVGGRSGANVLTF
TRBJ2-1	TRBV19	CASRLEGGSYNEQFF
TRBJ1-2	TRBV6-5	CATQGRGEGNYGYTF
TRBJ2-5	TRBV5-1	CASSLGRMLSQETQYF
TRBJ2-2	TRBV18	CACFPRANTGELFF
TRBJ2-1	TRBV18	CASSPTWGQAEQFF
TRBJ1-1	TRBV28	CASSLWRGNTEAFF
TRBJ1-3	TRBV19	CASSDRGSSGNTIYF
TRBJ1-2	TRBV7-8	CASSDGTVDGYTF
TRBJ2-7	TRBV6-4	CASSPLAGSSYEQYF
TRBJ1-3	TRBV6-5	CASSYDSRSGNTIYF
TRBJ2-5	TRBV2	CASSGLASVGETQYF
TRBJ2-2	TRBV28	CASTHSMTGELFF
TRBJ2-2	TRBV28	CASSFGSGRGTGELFF